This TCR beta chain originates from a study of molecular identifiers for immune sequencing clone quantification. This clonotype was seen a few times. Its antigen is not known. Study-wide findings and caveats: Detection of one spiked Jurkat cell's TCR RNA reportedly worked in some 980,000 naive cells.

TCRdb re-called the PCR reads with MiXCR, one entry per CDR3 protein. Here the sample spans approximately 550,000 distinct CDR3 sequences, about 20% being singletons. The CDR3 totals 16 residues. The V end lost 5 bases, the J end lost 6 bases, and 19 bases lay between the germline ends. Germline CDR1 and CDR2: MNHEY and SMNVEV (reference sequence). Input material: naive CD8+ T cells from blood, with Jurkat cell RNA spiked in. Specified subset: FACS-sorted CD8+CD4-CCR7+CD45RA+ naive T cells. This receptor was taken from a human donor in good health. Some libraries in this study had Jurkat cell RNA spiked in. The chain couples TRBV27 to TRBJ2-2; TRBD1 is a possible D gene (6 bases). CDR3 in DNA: TGTGCCAGCAGTCCCACCCTGATGGGGGCCTCCGGGGAGCTGTTTTTT. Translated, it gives CASSPTLMGASGELFF.